This TCR beta chain was profiled in a study of OX40 agonist ivuxolimab in advanced cancers. On this clone itself: Its antigen is undetermined.

CDR1 and CDR2 from the germline V gene are LNHNV and YYDKDF (reference sequence). CDR3 length equals 15 residues. With 0 bases removed from V and 4 bases from J, the gap between germline ends came to 13 bases. General study findings and limits: Averaging showed that CD8+ T cells had more expanded clones than CD4+ did.

Sequencing was performed with immunoSEQ multiplex PCR; in TCRdb, only in-frame clones are kept and a portion is missing. In the table there are tens of thousands of clones, 85% of which are singletons. The specimen was CD4+ or CD8+ T cells sorted from blood, collected in a trial of the OX40 agonist ivuxolimab. The chain is built from TRBV15 and TRBJ2-7, with D perhaps matching TRBD1 (6 bases). This clonotype originated in an adult with an advanced solid tumor such as melanoma, head and neck, liver or kidney cancer. The CDR3 spells CATSRDRQGRYEQYF. The CDR3 DNA reads as TGTGCCACCAGCAGAGATAGGCAGGGGCGGTACGAGCAGTACTTC. The variable domain in full, with the rest retrieved from reference TRBV15 and TRBJ2-7, is DAMVIQNPRYQVTQFGKPVTLSCSQTLNHNVMYWYQQKSSQAPKLLFHYYDKDFNNEADTPDNFQSRRPNTSFCFLDIRSPGLGDTAMYLCATSRDRQGRYEQYFGPGTRLTVT.